This T cell receptor beta chain was identified during a study of beta chain features in type 1 diabetes. Sequenced material consisted of expressed TCRB transcripts (all of the isolated RNA was reverse transcribed). Profiled with immunoSEQ multiplex PCR; TCRdb holds only in-frame clones, not every one. The sample carries about 700,000 clones, around 15% recorded once. Trimming stripped 0 bases from V and 3 bases from J, with 11 bases between. This CDR3 comprises 15 residues. Germline CDR1 and CDR2: SGHNT and YYREEE (reference sequence). Study outcomes and limitations: Across all four CD4+ subsets, people with type 1 diabetes showed modestly shorter TCRB CDR3s. cDNA-based sequencing might over-represent cells highly expressing TCR.

There are a few counts of this clone. Its antigen is not known. Sequencing was carried out using naive CD4+ T cells from blood. The sequence was collected from a man between 18 and 29 years old with type 1 diabetes. The chain joins TRBV5-4 to TRBJ2-3; D remains unclear. The CDR3 nucleotides read TGTGCCAGCAGCTTGGCCCTCTTAGGTACAGATACGCAGTATTTT. Translation gives CASSLALLGTDTQYF.